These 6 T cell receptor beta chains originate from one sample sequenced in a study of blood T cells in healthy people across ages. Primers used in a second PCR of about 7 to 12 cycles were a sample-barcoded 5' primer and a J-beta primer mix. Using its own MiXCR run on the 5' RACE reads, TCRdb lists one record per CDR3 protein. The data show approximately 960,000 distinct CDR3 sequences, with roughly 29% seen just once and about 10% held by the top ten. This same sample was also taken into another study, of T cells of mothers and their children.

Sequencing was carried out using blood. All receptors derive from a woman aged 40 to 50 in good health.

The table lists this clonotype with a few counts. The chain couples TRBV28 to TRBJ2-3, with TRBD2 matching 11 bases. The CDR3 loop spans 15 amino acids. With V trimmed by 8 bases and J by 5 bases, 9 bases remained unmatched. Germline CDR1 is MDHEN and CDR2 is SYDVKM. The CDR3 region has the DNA TGTGCCAGCGATAGCGGGGGGGCGGGGGAAGATACGCAGTATTTT. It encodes CASDSGGAGEDTQYF.

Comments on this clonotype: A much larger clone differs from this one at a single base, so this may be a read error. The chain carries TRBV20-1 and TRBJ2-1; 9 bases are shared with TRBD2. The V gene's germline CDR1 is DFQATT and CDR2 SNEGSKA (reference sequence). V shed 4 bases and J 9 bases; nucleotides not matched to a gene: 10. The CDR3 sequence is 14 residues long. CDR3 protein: CSAISGGYGGEQFF. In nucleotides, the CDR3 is TGCAGTGCTATTAGCGGGGGATACGGGGGTGAGCAGTTCTTC.

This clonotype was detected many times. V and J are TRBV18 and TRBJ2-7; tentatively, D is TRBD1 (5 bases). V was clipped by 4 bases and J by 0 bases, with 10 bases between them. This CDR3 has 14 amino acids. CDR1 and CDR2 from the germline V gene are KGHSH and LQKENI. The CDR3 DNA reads TGTGCCAGCTCACTCAGACAGAGCTCCTACGAGCAGTACTTC. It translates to CASSLRQSSYEQYF.

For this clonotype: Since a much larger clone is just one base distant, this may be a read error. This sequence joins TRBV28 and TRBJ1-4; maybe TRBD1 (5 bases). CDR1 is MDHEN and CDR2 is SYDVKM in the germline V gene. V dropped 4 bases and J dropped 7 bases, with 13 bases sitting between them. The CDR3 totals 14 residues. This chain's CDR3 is CASSYAGRPEKLFF. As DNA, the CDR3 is TGTGCCAGCAGTTATGCGGGGCGGCCTGAAAAACTGTTTTTT. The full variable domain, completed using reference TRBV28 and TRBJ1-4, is DVKVTQSSRYLVKRTGEKVFLECVQDMDHENMFWYRQDPGLGLRLIYFSYDVKMKEKGDIPEGYSVSREKKERFSLILESASTNQTSMYLCASSYAGRPEKLFFGSGTQLSVL.

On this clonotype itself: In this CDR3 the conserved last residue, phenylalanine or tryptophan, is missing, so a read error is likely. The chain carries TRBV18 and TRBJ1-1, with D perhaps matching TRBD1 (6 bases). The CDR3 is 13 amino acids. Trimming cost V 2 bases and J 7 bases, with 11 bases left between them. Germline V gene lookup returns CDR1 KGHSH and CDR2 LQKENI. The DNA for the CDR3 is TGTGCCAGCTCACCAGAGGTCAGGGGTGAAGCTTTCTGT. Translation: CASSPEVRGEAFC.

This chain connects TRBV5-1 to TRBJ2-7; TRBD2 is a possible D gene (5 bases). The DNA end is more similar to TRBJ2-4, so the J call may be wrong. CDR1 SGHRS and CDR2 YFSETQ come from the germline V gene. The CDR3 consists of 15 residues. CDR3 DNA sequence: TGCGCCAGCAGCTCGGACGGACTAGCCAAAAACATTCAGTACTTC. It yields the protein CASSSDGLAKNIQYF.